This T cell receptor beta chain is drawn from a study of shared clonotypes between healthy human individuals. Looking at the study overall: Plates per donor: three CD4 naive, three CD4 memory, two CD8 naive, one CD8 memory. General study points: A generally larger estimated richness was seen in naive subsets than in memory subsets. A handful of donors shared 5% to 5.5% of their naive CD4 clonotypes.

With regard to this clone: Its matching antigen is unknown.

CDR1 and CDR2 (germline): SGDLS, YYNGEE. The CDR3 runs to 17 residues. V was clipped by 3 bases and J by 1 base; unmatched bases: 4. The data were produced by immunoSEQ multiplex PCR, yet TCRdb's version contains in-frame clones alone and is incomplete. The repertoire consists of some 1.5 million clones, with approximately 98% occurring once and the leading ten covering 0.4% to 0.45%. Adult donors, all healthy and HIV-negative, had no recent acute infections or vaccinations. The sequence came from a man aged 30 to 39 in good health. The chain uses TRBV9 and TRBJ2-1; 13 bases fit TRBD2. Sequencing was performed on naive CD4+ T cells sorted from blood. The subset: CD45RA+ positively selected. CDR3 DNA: TGTGCCAGCAGCGCGTCGGGACTAGCGGGATCCTACAATGAGCAGTTCTTC. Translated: CASSASGLAGSYNEQFF.